The sequence of this T cell receptor beta chain was determined in a study of blood T cell repertoires in COVID-19. Study context: The study drew acute and convalescent COVID-19 samples from the United States, Italy and Spain.

In the study's own analysis: For nucleated cells, counts were estimated from reference gene primer amplification. Clones were sequenced by immunoSEQ multiplex PCR, and TCRdb holds only the in-frame ones, with some missing. From that table come the V and J calls and clone size; the DNA was used to work out D and trimming. The sample carries 280,000 or so clones, 89% recorded once. This CDR3 has 11 amino acids. Trimming removed 4 bases at V and 2 bases at J, with 5 bases between. Germline CDR1 DFQATT, CDR2 SNEGSKA (reference sequence). Participants were aged about 18 to 90 years, lived in 24 US areas, and enrolled virtually. Individuals in the exposed group had encountered a COVID-19 case within 2 weeks preceding study entry.

Sample: PBMCs or T cells enriched from blood (not recorded which). The chain combines TRBV20-1 with TRBJ1-1, with D unresolved. This receptor was obtained from a woman in her forties or fifties who had been exposed to COVID-19. The CDR3 spells CSAKANTEAFF. The CDR3 nucleotides read TGCAGTGCTAAAGCTAACACTGAAGCTTTCTTT.